Listed below are T cell receptor beta chains from one sample, sequenced in a study of human T cells and chemical hapten exposure. TCRdb re-derived calls from the RACE reads in MiXCR, one entry per CDR3 protein. Found here are roughly 98,000 distinct CDR3 sequences, under 15% of them singletons; the top ten hold roughly 2.1%. Specimen: whole blood, collected in connection with sensitization to the hapten diphenylcyclopropenone (DPC). These receptors were collected from a woman between 40 and 55 years old with alopecia areata. Some clones in this sample may be carry-over from other donors' samples. Both conserved end residues are part of each CDR3. D genes are given only for firm matches. Size is omitted from some rows. Given values are once, few, many or a class for expanded clones.

v_call	j_call	d_call	clone_size	cdr3_nt	cdr3_aa
TRBV7-9	TRBJ2-1	.	.	TGTGCCAGCAGCCAGGGAGTACCCTCTAAGTATGAGCAGTTCTTC	CASSQGVPSKYEQFF
TRBV6-2/TRBV6-3	TRBJ1-1	.	.	TGTGCCAGCAGTTACGGAGGAACTCGGAACACTGAAGCTTTCTTT	CASSYGGTRNTEAFF
TRBV7-9	TRBJ2-7	.	many	TGTGCCAGCACCATTCTAGGGACCTACGAGCAGTACTTC	CASTILGTYEQYF
TRBV4-1	TRBJ2-5	.	.	TGCGCCAGCAGCCAAGGTCTCAGGGCAAACGGAGAGACCCAGTACTTC	CASSQGLRANGETQYF
TRBV12-3/TRBV12-4	TRBJ2-1	TRBD2	few	TGTGCCAGCAGGGGGACAGGACTAGCGGGAGAAGAGCAGTTCTTC	CASRGTGLAGEEQFF
TRBV7-2	TRBJ1-5	.	.	TGTGCCAGCAGCATAAGCCGCGGCGGGGCAGGGAGTCAGCCCCAGCATTTT	CASSISRGGAGSQPQHF
TRBV5-1	TRBJ1-6	TRBD1	few	TGCGCCAGCCGGATGGACAGGGCTAATTCACCCCTCCACTTT	CASRMDRANSPLHF
TRBV9	TRBJ2-1	TRBD2	.	TGTGCCAGCAGCCTTAGCGGGAGCCTAAATGAGCAGTTCTTC	CASSLSGSLNEQFF
TRBV6-2/TRBV6-3	TRBJ2-1	TRBD2	few	TGTGCCAGCAGTTACAGGCGACTAGCGGGCCATGAGCAGTTCTTC	CASSYRRLAGHEQFF
TRBV7-8	TRBJ1-2	.	many	TGTGCCAGCAGCCGTCAGACAAGCAACTATGGCTACACCTTC	CASSRQTSNYGYTF
TRBV7-2	TRBJ2-3	TRBD1	few	TGTGCCAGCAGCCCTTACAGGGGGCAGGATACGCAGTATTTT	CASSPYRGQDTQYF
TRBV30	TRBJ2-7	TRBD1	.	TGTGCCTGGAGTTTCGGGACAGCCCGCTACGAGCAGTACTTC	CAWSFGTARYEQYF
TRBV28	TRBJ2-5	.	.	TGTGCCAGCAGTTTACGGAATTTAGAAGAGACCCAGTACTTC	CASSLRNLEETQYF
TRBV6-4	TRBJ2-1	TRBD2	many	TGTGCCAGCAGTCTCGGGAGGGGGGCGTACAATGAGCAGTTCTTC	CASSLGRGAYNEQFF
TRBV18	TRBJ2-1	.	.	TGTGCCAGCTCACTTCCTAGCACGTTCGACAATGAGCAGTTCTTC	CASSLPSTFDNEQFF
TRBV12-3/TRBV12-4	TRBJ1-1	.	.	TGTGCCAGCACCGAACGGGCTGAAGCTTTCTTT	CASTERAEAFF
TRBV10-3	TRBJ1-2	TRBD1	many	TGTGCCATCAGTGAGTCGACGGGACAGGGGGCGCGAGGCTATGGCTACACCTTC	CAISESTGQGARGYGYTF
TRBV30	TRBJ2-7	TRBD1	.	TGTGCCTGGAGCCTTCGAACAGGGGGCGAGCAGTACTTC	CAWSLRTGGEQYF
TRBV5-1	TRBJ1-1	.	few	TGCGCCAGCAGCTTGAGATCGGACACTGAAGCTTTCTTT	CASSLRSDTEAFF
TRBV27	TRBJ1-5	.	many	TGTGCCAGCAGTTTCCTACCCCAGCATTTT	CASSFLPQHF
TRBV7-2	TRBJ2-3	.	few	TGTGCCAGCAGCCCCCGCCCGGCGGTAGCGGTTAGCACAGATACGCAGTATTTT	CASSPRPAVAVSTDTQYF
TRBV5-5	TRBJ1-2	.	once	TGTGCCAGCAGTGGATATGGCTACACCTTC	CASSGYGYTF
TRBV6-2/TRBV6-3	TRBJ2-7	.	many	TGTGCCAGCAGTTACGCGGACTACCCCAGGGTCTACGAGCAGTACTTC	CASSYADYPRVYEQYF
TRBV7-2	TRBJ2-5	.	.	TGTGCCAGCAGCTTCGGTCAAGGGGGGGAGACCCAGTACTTC	CASSFGQGGETQYF
TRBV20-1	TRBJ2-1	TRBD2	few	TGCAGTGCTAGTGGGCTAGCGGGAGACATGAATGAGCAGTTCTTC	CSASGLAGDMNEQFF
TRBV12-3/TRBV12-4	TRBJ1-3	.	many	TGTGCCAGCAGTTTTGGGCCAGGCGGAAACACCATATATTTT	CASSFGPGGNTIYF
TRBV19	TRBJ2-5	.	few	TGTGCCAGTAGGTCCCCAGGCGCACAAGAGACCCAGTACTTC	CASRSPGAQETQYF
TRBV19	TRBJ2-2	.	many	TGTGCCAGTAGTATAGTAGGGCCCGGGGAGCTGTTTTTT	CASSIVGPGELFF
TRBV28	TRBJ1-1	.	few	TGTGCCAGCAGAGGAGGGGGAGGGGGCACTGAAGCTTTCTTT	CASRGGGGGTEAFF
TRBV6-5	TRBJ2-3	TRBD2	.	TGTGCCAGCAGGCGGACTAGCGTAAGCACAGATACGCAGTATTTT	CASRRTSVSTDTQYF
TRBV7-2	TRBJ2-7	.	many	TGTGCCAGCAGCTTAGGCCCACTGGTAGGCGAGCAGTACTTC	CASSLGPLVGEQYF
TRBV6-5	TRBJ1-1	.	few	TGTGCCAGCAGGAGGACAGATTGGAACACTGAAGCTTTCTTT	CASRRTDWNTEAFF
TRBV15	TRBJ2-7	.	.	TGTGCCACCAGCAGACAGCTTTCCTACGAGCAGTACTTC	CATSRQLSYEQYF
TRBV5-6	TRBJ1-2	.	many	TGTGCCAGCAGCTCCCGGAACGGCGCTGGTGGCTACACCTTC	CASSSRNGAGGYTF
TRBV10-3	TRBJ2-5	.	many	TGTGCCATCAGTGACCTCGTCAACGGGCCTCAAGAGACCCAGTACTTC	CAISDLVNGPQETQYF
TRBV6-2/TRBV6-3	TRBJ2-5	TRBD1	few	TGTGCCAGCAGCAGCTGGACAGGGAGGAAAGAGACCCAGTACTTC	CASSSWTGRKETQYF
TRBV20-1	TRBJ1-3	TRBD1	.	TGCAGTGCTAGCGGGACAGCTGGAAACACCATATATTTT	CSASGTAGNTIYF
TRBV28	TRBJ2-3	TRBD2	few	TGTGCCAGCAGTTCAGCGGGAGGGACAGATACGCAGTATTTT	CASSSAGGTDTQYF
TRBV7-9	TRBJ2-5	.	many	TGTGCCAGCAATGCCGGACCCGGGGAGACCCAGTACTTC	CASNAGPGETQYF
TRBV27	TRBJ2-6	.	.	TGTGCCAGCAGCCACCGGACATTATCCCGCCTGCACTCTGGGGCCAACGTCCTGACTTTC	CASSHRTLSRLHSGANVLTF
TRBV20-1	TRBJ2-3	.	many	TGCAGTGCTAGATTGGCAGCCTCAGATACGCAGTATTTT	CSARLAASDTQYF
TRBV20-1	TRBJ2-3	.	many	TGCAGTGCTAGAGCACAGGGCACAGATACGCAGTATTTT	CSARAQGTDTQYF
TRBV3-1	TRBJ1-2	.	.	TGTGCCAGCAGCCAAGATTCGGACTGGCTTGGCTACACCTTC	CASSQDSDWLGYTF
TRBV29-1	TRBJ1-2	.	.	TGCAGCCTTTGGGACATAGGTGGCTACACCTTC	CSLWDIGGYTF
TRBV20-1	TRBJ2-1	.	.	TGCAGTGCTAGAAAAGCAGGCTGGCTCAGGGATGAGCAGTTCTTC	CSARKAGWLRDEQFF
TRBV20-1	TRBJ2-3	TRBD2	few	TGCAGTGCTAGAGATCTACTAGCGGGGCCAGATACGCAGTATTTT	CSARDLLAGPDTQYF
TRBV5-4	TRBJ2-5	TRBD2	.	TGTGCCAGCAGCGGGGTAAGCGGGAGCAGCGGAGAGACCCAGTACTTC	CASSGVSGSSGETQYF
TRBV18	TRBJ2-5	.	few	TGTGCCAGCTCATCCTTAGGACGGTCCCAGTACTTC	CASSSLGRSQYF
TRBV7-6	TRBJ2-5	.	many	TGTGCCAGCAGCGCGGGACTGTGGGCGGAGACCCAGTACTTC	CASSAGLWAETQYF
TRBV6-5	TRBJ2-7	.	many	TGTGCCAGCAGGCGAAAAGTTATTCCCGACTACGAGCAGTACTTC	CASRRKVIPDYEQYF
TRBV5-1	TRBJ1-5	TRBD1	few	TGCGCCAGCAGCGCGACAGGGGCAGAGAATCAGCCCCAGCATTTT	CASSATGAENQPQHF
TRBV10-3	TRBJ2-2	.	.	TGTGCCATCAAAGGGCCTGAGGAGCTGTTTTTT	CAIKGPEELFF